This entry is about one TCR beta chain. Its antigen is still unknown. This entry is derived from a study of cytomegalovirus exposure and HLA in healthy donors. Study-level background: In a later analysis, it was reported that the approximately 110 validation repertoires had been produced on the same platform as the 500 to 750 repertoires belonging to the first cohort.

Per the germline V gene, CDR1 is SGHRS and CDR2 is YFSETQ. The CDR3 contains 18 residues. Germline trimming cut 0 bases from V and 1 base from J; bases unmatched to any gene: 8. TCRdb keeps only in-frame clones here, not all; method: immunoSEQ multiplex PCR. The sample yields 160,000 or so clones, around nine tenths seen once. Whole-study findings and limits: Generally TCR sequences proved uncommon, though certain public TCRs appeared in numerous donors. In the approximately 120 validation repertoires, a later analysis found that first-cohort TCR clusters tended to co-occur.

Material: PBMCs. This TCR derives from a woman aged 25-40 years in good health and CMV-seronegative. This chain uses TRBV5-1 with TRBJ1-2; 11 bases align to TRBD1. The CDR3 DNA follows: TGCGCCAGCAGCTTGGAGGGGACAGGGGGGATTGGTAACTATGGCTACACCTTC. Translation gives CASSLEGTGGIGNYGYTF.